This TCR beta chain was captured in a study of shared clonotypes between healthy human individuals. As regards this clone: Its antigen is not known.

The study drew its donors from healthy HIV-negative adults without recent acute infections or vaccinations. V shed 0 bases and J shed 6 bases, with 23 bases lying between them. Germline CDR1 SGHNT, CDR2 YYREEE (reference sequence). This CDR3 is 18 amino acids long. Libraries were prepared by immunoSEQ multiplex PCR; TCRdb keeps only in-frame clonotypes and omits some of them. This table has over 95,000 clones, around 65% appearing once. General study findings and limits: Collection of samples was limited to blood; tissue repertoires likely differ.

The receptor was isolated from a woman aged 25 to 45 in good health. The specimen was memory CD8+ T cells sorted from blood. Subset given: CD45RO+ cells pooled with CCR7-negative TemRA cells. The chain combines TRBV5-4 with TRBJ2-3; either TRBD1 or TRBD2 may supply D (5 bases each). This chain's CDR3 is CASSLETGATYQLDTQYF. The DNA for the CDR3 is TGTGCCAGCAGCTTGGAAACCGGGGCCACGTACCAGCTTGATACGCAGTATTTT.